Listed here is a single T cell receptor (beta chain). This sample is part of a study of blood T cell repertoires in COVID-19. Across the whole study: The United States, Italy and Spain were the sources of the acute and convalescent COVID-19 samples. Sources were T cells, B-cell-depleted T cells, or PBMCs; the material itself was cDNA or gDNA.

Original processing notes: The authors estimated nucleated cell counts from reference gene primer amplification. The assay was immunoSEQ multiplex PCR, and TCRdb's table has in-frame clones only and misses some. V and J calls and clone size are as listed in that table; D and trimming were resolved from the DNA. The table lists about 210,000 clones, about nine tenths of them singletons, with 0.78% in the top ten. This CDR3 region has 12 residues. Germline V CDR1 and CDR2: MDHEN, SYDVKM. The trim removed 9 bases at V and 8 bases at J, leaving 8 bases unmatched. This TCR derives from a woman in her sixties or seventies with acute or convalescent COVID-19. Sequenced material: peripheral blood. The chain recombines TRBV28 with TRBJ1-2; the match to TRBD1 covers 8 bases. This CDR3 is CASSDRGYGYTF. DNA for the CDR3: TGTGCCAGTTCAGACAGGGGATACGGCTACACCTTC.